What follows is one TCR beta chain and its context. Per the germline V gene, CDR1 is LGHDT and CDR2 is YNNKEL (reference sequence). V was pared by 1 base and J by 2 bases, with 7 bases of the junction left unmatched. This CDR3 is 16 amino acids long. Original methodology: Estimated nucleated cell counts came from reference gene primer amplification. The data were produced by immunoSEQ multiplex PCR, yet TCRdb's version contains in-frame clones alone and is incomplete. V and J calls and clone size are given by that table; D and trimming were obtained from the DNA. The data hold about 67,000 clones, with just under 80% observed a single time. The data derive from a study of blood T cell repertoires in COVID-19. On the study more broadly: Donors in the United States, Italy and Spain gave samples during acute or convalescent COVID-19.

The receptor was derived from a woman aged 55-70 years with acute or convalescent COVID-19. The rearrangement links TRBV3-1 (or the pseudogene TRBV3-2) to TRBJ2-7; 8 positions match TRBD1. The sample was peripheral blood. DNA for the CDR3: TGTGCCAGCAGCCAAGCCGCCAGGGGGCGTCCCTACGAGCAGTACTTC. It encodes CASSQAARGRPYEQYF.